These 10 T cell receptor beta chains came from one sample sequenced in a study of T cells in Graves' hyperthyroidism and ophthalmopathy. Using RNA transcripts as the source, TCR beta CDR3 regions were amplified. HTBI primers were employed in a first-round RT-PCR of the TCR CDR3. MiXCR was run by TCRdb on the multiplex PCR reads, yielding one entry per CDR3 protein. The data show about 570,000 distinct CDR3 sequences, approximately 44% seen once. Sequencing was carried out using peripheral blood or thyroid tissue (not recorded which). All receptors come from an adult woman with Graves' disease, either hyperthyroidism or ophthalmopathy (not recorded which).

The rearrangement uses TRBV7-9 and TRBJ1-5, with 9 bases lining up with TRBD1. The CDR3 runs 15 residues. J gave up 4 bases and V 5 bases, and 6 bases lay outside the gene matches. The V gene's germline CDR1 is SEHNR and CDR2 FQNEAQ (reference sequence). This chain's CDR3 is CASSPPGQGNQPQHF. For the CDR3, the DNA is TGTGCCAGCAGCCCCCCAGGACAGGGGAATCAGCCCCAGCATTTT.

This clonotype was seen only a few times. Written as DNA, the CDR3 is TGTGCCAGCAGTTTACTCTCTGCGTCCTACGAGCAGTACTTC. This codes for CASSLLSASYEQYF. The chain has TRBV27 and TRBJ2-7; D call uncertain. CDR1 and CDR2 from the germline V gene are MNHEY and SMNVEV (reference sequence). Trimming took 2 bases from V and 1 from J, leaving 9 bases between them. There are 14 residues in the CDR3.

Notes on this clonotype: With a much larger clone just one base away, this may be a read error. This chain uses TRBV6-1 with TRBJ2-5; D ambiguous. CDR3 length equals 14 residues. Germline V gives CDR1 MNHNS, CDR2 SASEGT. Trimming left V 5 bases short and J 5 bases short, with 15 bases between. CDR3 sequence (DNA): TGTGCCAGCAGTCAGGACCCCCAGGCGGAGACCCAGTACTTC. Protein product: CASSQDPQAETQYF.

This clonotype was found many times. V usage is TRBV29-1 and J usage is TRBJ2-7, with a possible D match to TRBD2 (6 bases). The CDR3 consists of 12 residues. V shed 8 bases and J shed 5 bases, with 16 bases lying between them. CDR1 and CDR2 from the germline V gene are SQVTM and ANQGSEA. The CDR3 here is CSTRRGVHEQYF. The CDR3 coding sequence is TGCAGCACCCGTCGCGGGGTCCACGAGCAGTACTTC.

This clonotype came up once. V usage is TRBV12-3 or TRBV12-4 and J usage is TRBJ2-7; D may correspond to TRBD1 or TRBD2 (5 bases each). Trimming removed 3 bases at V and 5 bases at J, with 14 bases between. The length of the CDR3 is 14 residues. The CDR3 coding sequence is TGTGCCAGCAGTTTGGCGTCCGGGGCACACGAGCAGTACTTC. Protein product: CASSLASGAHEQYF.

Details on this clonotype: The junction does not match germline at one end; this may be a read error. The rearrangement joins TRBV7-9 to TRBJ1-6; the D is unclear. CDR1 and CDR2 from the germline V gene are SEHNR and FQNEAQ (reference sequence). This CDR3 has 12 residues. This CDR3 reads CASTDYNSPLHF. The DNA of the CDR3 is TGCGCCAGCACAGACTATAATTCACCCCTCCACTTT.

The V gene is TRBV11-2, the J gene TRBJ1-2; the match to TRBD1 covers 7 bases. Trimming took 4 bases from V and 5 from J; bases not matched to a gene: 10. CDR3 length: 15 amino acids. Germline V gene data show CDR1 as SGHAT and CDR2 as FQNNGV. The DNA of the CDR3 is TGTGCCAGCAGCTCTCAACAGGGGTCGGATTATGGCTACACCTTC. Encoded protein: CASSSQQGSDYGYTF.

This clonotype has ten or more counts. The chain is built from TRBV7-2 and TRBJ2-7; 7 bases map to TRBD2. Germline-derived CDR1 and CDR2 are SGHTA and FQGNSA. J was trimmed by 0 bases and V by 6 bases; bases with no gene match: 8. There are 15 residues in the CDR3. CDR3 region: CASSITSESSYEQYF. In DNA, the CDR3 is TGTGCCAGCAGTATTACTAGCGAGAGCTCCTACGAGCAGTACTTC. Full variable domain (missing parts from reference TRBV7-2 and TRBJ2-7): GAGVSQSPSNKVTEKGKDVELRCDPISGHTALYWYRQSLGQGLEFLIYFQGNSAPDKSGLPSDRFSAERTGGSVSTLTIQRTQQEDSAVYLCASSITSESSYEQYFGPGTRLTVT.

J is TRBJ1-2 and V is TRBV20-1; D is uncertain. Germline V gives CDR1 DFQATT, CDR2 SNEGSKA (reference sequence). V dropped 0 bases and J dropped 8 bases, with 13 bases sitting between them. The length of the CDR3 is 13 residues. This chain's CDR3 is CSARDHVKGGYTF. Written as DNA, the CDR3 is TGCAGTGCTAGAGATCACGTAAAAGGAGGCTACACCTTC.

This clonotype was picked up many times. This rearrangement joins TRBV7-9 to TRBJ1-1; the match to TRBD1 covers 9 bases. Germline V gene sequence: CDR1 SEHNR, CDR2 FQNEAQ (reference sequence). V was pared by 5 bases and J by 0 bases, with 4 bases of the junction left unmatched. There are 15 residues in the CDR3. CDR3 DNA sequence: TGTGCCAGCAGCGCCGGACAGGGGTTGAACACTGAAGCTTTCTTT. It is translated as CASSAGQGLNTEAFF.